A single sample is the source of the 13 T cell receptor beta chains below, sequenced in a study of T cells of healthy individuals listed by TCRdb under 2018. The protocol used for the library was 5' RACE. Sequencing took place on an Illumina MiSeq. TCRdb redid the processing of the public reads, applying fastp at Q25 and MiXCR, and retained in-frame beta chains. Duplicate CDR3 protein sequences are folded into a single record with the most common DNA and genes. This sample gives around 100,000 distinct CDR3 sequences in total; 17% of them show up just once. About 6% of the sample is taken by the ten largest. These receptors were collected from a human donor in good health.

V is TRBV6-5 and J is TRBJ2-6, with TRBD1 as a possible D gene (5 bases). V shed 6 bases and J shed 0 bases, with 9 bases lying between them. Germline V CDR1 and CDR2: MNHEY, SVGAGI. The CDR3 extends over 15 amino acids. In nucleotides, the CDR3 is TGTGCCAGCAGCACAGGTAGCTCTGGGGCCAACGTCCTGACTTTC. Residues: CASSTGSSGANVLTF.

The chain couples TRBV20-1 to TRBJ2-1; tentatively, D is TRBD1 (6 bases). V dropped 0 bases and J dropped 5 bases, with 17 bases sitting between them. Germline CDR1 and CDR2: DFQATT and SNEGSKA (reference sequence). The CDR3 totals 16 residues. CDR3 residues: CSARDHRPDRNNEQFF. DNA of the CDR3: TGCAGTGCTAGAGATCATCGGCCTGACAGGAACAATGAGCAGTTCTTC.

This chain links TRBV28 with TRBJ2-3; TRBD2 aligns across 7 bases. The CDR3 totals 13 residues. V lost 6 bases to trimming and J lost 6 bases; unmatched junction nucleotides: 6. The germline V gene encodes CDR1 MDHEN and CDR2 SYDVKM. The CDR3 sequence is CASSQRGWDTQYF. The CDR3, as DNA: TGTGCCAGCAGCCAGCGGGGTTGGGATACGCAGTATTTT.

The chain couples TRBV28 to TRBJ1-2; 8 nucleotides match TRBD1. The length of the CDR3 is 14 residues. Germline V CDR1 and CDR2: MDHEN, SYDVKM. J gave up 8 bases and V 8 bases, and 13 bases lay outside the gene matches. As DNA, the CDR3 is TGTGCCAGCGGGGGCAGGGGGCGCATGGGAGGCTACACCTTC. Its protein product is CASGGRGRMGGYTF.

This clonotype was detected only a few times. The J gene is TRBJ2-5, the V gene TRBV28, with D maybe TRBD1 (5 bases). Germline values: CDR1 MDHEN, CDR2 SYDVKM. Trimming took off 8 bases at V and 5 bases at J, with 12 bases between the two ends. The CDR3 loop spans 12 amino acids. CDR3 amino acids: CASGASGETQYF. CDR3 bases: TGTGCCAGCGGCGCCTCAGGGGAGACCCAGTACTTC. Complete variable domain (other parts from reference TRBV28 and TRBJ2-5): DVKVTQSSRYLVKRTGEKVFLECVQDMDHENMFWYRQDPGLGLRLIYFSYDVKMKEKGDIPEGYSVSREKKERFSLILESASTNQTSMYLCASGASGETQYFGPGTRLLVL.

This chain uses TRBV19 with TRBJ2-2, with D maybe TRBD2 (5 bases). The germline V and J ends were trimmed by 7 bases and 6 bases, with 15 bases remaining between them. This CDR3 has 14 amino acids. Germline CDR1 reads LNHDA; CDR2 reads SQIVND (reference sequence). CDR3: CASNRPTEAGELFF. Written as DNA, the CDR3 is TGTGCCAGTAATAGGCCCACGGAGGCCGGGGAGCTGTTTTTT.

This sequence joins TRBV7-9 and TRBJ2-5, with unresolved D. Germline V gives CDR1 SEHNR, CDR2 FQNEAQ (reference sequence). This CDR3 region has 15 residues. Deletions cut 5 bases from V and 5 bases from J, with 18 bases between. CDR3 DNA sequence: TGTGCCAGCAGCCTCCCGAGAGTGGTCGGGGAGACCCAGTACTTC. Protein: CASSLPRVVGETQYF.

This clonotype showed up many times. The CDR3 bases are TGTGCCACCACCCCGAGCATCGCAGGGAACTATGGCTACACCTTC. Its translation: CATTPSIAGNYGYTF. The V and J genes are TRBV2 and TRBJ1-2; the D gene is possibly TRBD1 (5 bases). Trimming left V 10 bases short and J 2 bases short, with 20 bases between. The CDR3 length is 15 residues. Germline V lookup: CDR1 SNHLY, CDR2 FYNNEI.

This clonotype turned up a few times. The rearrangement links TRBV6-2 or TRBV6-3 to TRBJ2-1; 10 bases map to TRBD2. V lost 0 bases, J lost 4 bases, and 6 bases stayed unmatched. The CDR3 consists of 17 residues. CDR1 MNHEY and CDR2 SVGEGT come from the germline V gene. CDR3 amino acids: CASSYSPTSGLYNEQFF. The CDR3 DNA sequence: TGTGCCAGCAGTTACTCGCCGACTAGCGGGCTGTACAATGAGCAGTTCTTC.

V usage is TRBV2 and J usage is TRBJ2-3; 7 bases fit TRBD2. There are 14 residues in the CDR3. Per germline, CDR1 SNHLY and CDR2 FYNNEI. The J segment lost 3 bases and the V segment lost 7 bases, leaving 7 bases of the junction unmatched. CDR3 sequence reads: CASKKRGGTDTQYF. The CDR3 bases are TGTGCCAGCAAGAAGCGGGGTGGAACAGATACGCAGTATTTT.

This clonotype was detected a few times. This sequence joins TRBV11-1 and TRBJ2-1, with 14 positions matching TRBD2. Germline assignment: CDR1 SGHAT and CDR2 FQDESV (reference sequence). The V and J ends lost 4 bases and 6 bases, in that order; junction bases with no gene match: 5. The CDR3 spans 16 residues. The CDR3 loop reads CASSSKGTSGSNEQFF. DNA of the CDR3: TGTGCCAGCAGCTCGAAAGGGACTAGCGGGAGCAATGAGCAGTTCTTC. Variable domain in full (rest from reference TRBV11-1 and TRBJ2-1): EAEVAQSPRYKITEKSQAVAFWCDPISGHATLYWYRQILGQGPELLVQFQDESVVDDSQLPKDRFSAERLKGVDSTLKIQPAELGDSAMYLCASSSKGTSGSNEQFFGPGTRLTVL.

This clonotype was seen at least ten times. The genes are TRBV9 and TRBJ1-2, with 8 positions matching TRBD1. Trimming took 2 bases from V and 3 from J; bases not matched to a gene: 6. From germline, CDR1 is SGDLS and CDR2 YYNGEE. The CDR3 has 15 amino acids. The CDR3 loop reads CASSVGNRGDYGYTF. CDR3 DNA: TGTGCCAGCAGCGTGGGAAACAGGGGGGACTATGGCTACACCTTC.

This clonotype was detected only a few times. The J gene is TRBJ1-2, the V gene TRBV29-1, with D maybe TRBD1 (6 bases). V dropped 2 bases and J dropped 5 bases, with 6 bases sitting between them. The CDR3 extends over 11 amino acids. Per the germline V gene, CDR1 is SQVTM and CDR2 is ANQGSEA. In DNA, the CDR3 is TGCAGCGTTGAACAGGGGTATGGCTACACCTTC. Protein sequence: CSVEQGYGYTF.